The 18 T cell receptor beta chains reported below all come from one sample, sequenced in a study of control samples from healthy donors and cancer patients. The repertoire was sequenced with immunoSEQ multiplex PCR; TCRdb's copy has only in-frame clones and lacks some. The sample contains some 140,000 clones, just under 95% of which appear only once. Sequences were obtained from PBMCs. These receptors were collected from a man between 60 and 75 years old with colorectal cancer.

This chain connects TRBV19 to TRBJ2-1, with 9 bases aligning to TRBD1. From germline, CDR1 is LNHDA and CDR2 SQIVND (reference sequence). The CDR3 contains 15 residues. J gave up 3 bases and V 7 bases, and 7 bases lay outside the gene matches. CDR3 amino acids: CASKTQGAGYNEQFF. CDR3 bases: TGTGCCAGTAAGACACAGGGGGCCGGCTACAATGAGCAGTTCTTC.

The V call is TRBV7-8, the J call TRBJ1-1; D is unclear. Germline V gives CDR1 SGHVS, CDR2 FQNEAQ. This CDR3 has 16 amino acids. V lost 0 bases and J 0 bases, leaving 11 bases between the germline ends. The CDR3 sequence is CASSLALLGMNTEAFF. The CDR3 nucleotides read TGTGCCAGCAGCTTAGCGCTCTTAGGCATGAACACTGAAGCTTTCTTT.

The chain joins TRBV27 to TRBJ2-7; D is possibly TRBD1 or TRBD2 (5 bases each). The CDR3 is 15 amino acids. CDR1 is MNHEY and CDR2 is SMNVEV in the germline V gene (reference sequence). The ends were cut back, 0 bases at V and 2 bases at J, with 11 bases in the middle. The DNA for the CDR3 is TGTGCCAGCAGTTTATCGGGGGTAGCCCCCTACGAGCAGTACTTC. Its protein is CASSLSGVAPYEQYF.

The chain links TRBV18 to TRBJ1-5, with D unresolved. V lost 6 bases and J lost 2, with 20 bases in between. This CDR3 spans 17 amino acids. Per the germline V gene, CDR1 is KGHSH and CDR2 is LQKENI. CDR3 in amino acids: CASSEVSYRLGNQPQHF. Written as DNA, the CDR3 is TGTGCCAGCTCGGAGGTGAGTTATAGACTTGGCAATCAGCCCCAGCATTTT. Drawing the rest from reference TRBV18 and TRBJ1-5, the complete variable domain is NAGVMQNPRHLVRRRGQEARLRCSPMKGHSHVYWYRQLPEEGLKFMVYLQKENIIDESGMPKERFSAEFPKEGPSILRIQQVVRGDSAAYFCASSEVSYRLGNQPQHFGDGTRLSIL.

This clone has just one count. The gene calls are TRBV19 and TRBJ2-7, with 7 positions matching TRBD2. Germline V gene sequence: CDR1 LNHDA, CDR2 SQIVND (reference sequence). Unmatched junction bases numbered 4, after V lost 3 bases and J lost 2 bases. The CDR3 consists of 14 residues. The CDR3 spells CASSILADPYEQYF. The CDR3, as DNA: TGTGCCAGTAGTATCCTAGCGGACCCCTACGAGCAGTACTTC.

The chain uses TRBV6-5 and TRBJ1-1; D possibly corresponds to TRBD1 (5 bases). V lost 6 bases and J lost 6, with 20 bases in between. Germline V gives CDR1 MNHEY, CDR2 SVGAGI. This CDR3 has 15 residues. CDR3 loop: CASSSSAGLGAEAFF. CDR3 bases: TGTGCCAGCAGCAGTTCCGCAGGGTTAGGGGCTGAAGCTTTCTTT.

The gene calls are TRBV7-9 and TRBJ1-1, with D maybe TRBD1 (5 bases). The CDR3 totals 14 residues. Trimming took 5 bases from V and 5 from J, leaving 15 bases between them. The germline V gene has CDR1 SEHNR and CDR2 FQNEAQ (reference sequence). As DNA, the CDR3 is TGTGCCAGCAGCCACCGGGACCGAGCAACTGAAGCTTTCTTT. Protein product: CASSHRDRATEAFF.

The chain uses TRBV4-1 and TRBJ2-3; the match to TRBD2 covers 15 bases. This CDR3 has 16 residues. Unmatched junction bases numbered 4, after V lost 4 bases and J lost 5 bases. CDR1 and CDR2 (germline): MGHRA, YSYEKL. The CDR3 sequence is CASSPRTSGGVDTQYF. CDR3 bases: TGCGCCAGCAGCCCCCGGACTAGCGGGGGGGTAGATACGCAGTATTTT.

V and J are TRBV5-8 and TRBJ2-5; either TRBD1 or TRBD2 may supply D (5 bases each). The CDR3 length is 15 residues. Germline assignment: CDR1 SGHTS and CDR2 YDEGEE. The V gene lost 2 bases and the J gene lost 5 bases, with 16 bases spanning the gap. In nucleotides, the CDR3 is TGTGCCAGCAGCTTCTTACGAGGGGCCCGGGAGACCCAGTACTTC. Encoded protein: CASSFLRGARETQYF.

A single count supports this clone. This chain uses TRBV7-6 with TRBJ2-3; D gene unclear. Germline V gives CDR1 SGHVS, CDR2 FNYEAQ. The CDR3 contains 14 residues. The V and J ends lost 0 bases and 2 bases respectively, with 6 bases between them. In DNA, the CDR3 is TGTGCCAGCAGCTTAGCCAGCAACACAGATACGCAGTATTTT. It specifies CASSLASNTDTQYF.

The chain combines TRBV15 with TRBJ1-1; unclear D gene. Germline CDR1 reads LNHNV; CDR2 reads YYDKDF (reference sequence). V lost 3 bases and J lost 5, with 10 bases in between. CDR3 length equals 13 residues. CDR3 in amino acids: CATSRGRQTEAFF. The CDR3, as DNA: TGTGCCACCAGCAGGGGAAGGCAGACTGAAGCTTTCTTT.

The V and J genes are TRBV3-1 (or the pseudogene TRBV3-2) and TRBJ2-5; weak D call: TRBD1 (5 bases). Germline V gene lookup returns CDR1 LGHDT and CDR2 YNNKEL (reference sequence). This CDR3 spans 14 amino acids. Trimming left V 0 bases short and J 1 base short, with 6 bases between. CDR3 nucleotides: TGTGCCAGCAGCCAAGATAGGGGCCAAGAGACCCAGTACTTC. Its protein is CASSQDRGQETQYF.

There are a few counts of this clone. The chain combines TRBV19 with TRBJ2-3, with D perhaps TRBD1 or TRBD2 (6 bases each). V dropped 5 bases and J dropped 0 bases, with 15 bases sitting between them. The CDR3 is 16 residues long. Germline CDR1 reads LNHDA; CDR2 reads SQIVND (reference sequence). The CDR3 here is CASSALVGGSTDTQYF. The CDR3 nucleotides are TGTGCCAGTAGTGCGCTAGTGGGGGGCAGCACAGATACGCAGTATTTT.

The chain carries TRBV7-9 and TRBJ1-4; D gene unclear. The CDR3 length is 14 residues. V lost 10 bases, J lost 0 bases, and 12 bases lay in between. The germline gives CDR1 SEHNR, CDR2 FQNEAQ (reference sequence). The CDR3 loop reads CATPQESTNEKLFF. The CDR3 DNA follows: TGTGCCACACCTCAGGAATCAACTAATGAAAAACTGTTTTTT.

V usage is TRBV30 and J usage is TRBJ2-5; 9 positions match TRBD2. The J segment lost 4 bases and the V segment lost 2 bases, leaving 8 bases of the junction unmatched. Germline CDR1 reads GTSNPN; CDR2 reads SVGIG (reference sequence). CDR3 size: 15 residues. This CDR3 reads CAWSSGGGASETQYF. The CDR3 nucleotides are TGTGCCTGGAGTAGTGGCGGGGGGGCCTCAGAGACCCAGTACTTC.

The chain uses TRBV10-2 and TRBJ2-7, with 8 positions matching TRBD2. CDR3 length: 14 residues. The germline V gene has CDR1 WSHSY and CDR2 SAAADI. The J segment lost 6 bases and the V segment lost 6 bases, leaving 10 bases of the junction unmatched. CDR3 sequence reads: CASSADIAGPEQYF. The CDR3 coding sequence is TGCGCCAGCAGCGCCGACATAGCGGGGCCCGAGCAGTACTTC.

The chain couples TRBV6-5 to TRBJ2-7; 10 nucleotides match TRBD1. J was trimmed by 1 base and V by 10 bases; bases with no gene match: 4. Germline V gene lookup returns CDR1 MNHEY and CDR2 SVGAGI. This CDR3 is built from 13 residues. DNA for the CDR3: TGTGCCACCCGACAGGGGGCGTCCTACGAGCAGTACTTC. Amino acid sequence: CATRQGASYEQYF.

The chain uses TRBV5-4 and TRBJ2-2, with 7 bases aligning to TRBD2. The junction had 5 bases not matched to a gene; V was cut back by 2 bases and J by 4 bases. In germline, CDR1 is SGHNT, CDR2 YYREEE (reference sequence). The CDR3 consists of 15 residues. The CDR3 loop is CASSFGTTLTGELFF. The CDR3 nucleotides read TGTGCCAGCAGCTTCGGGACTACCCTCACCGGGGAGCTGTTTTTT. Looking up the rest from reference TRBV5-4 and TRBJ2-2 gives the full variable domain: ETGVTQSPTHLIKTRGQQVTLRCSSQSGHNTVSWYQQALGQGPQFIFQYYREEENGRGNFPPRFSGLQFPNYSSELNVNALELDDSALYLCASSFGTTLTGELFFGEGSRLTVL.